This entry is about one T cell receptor beta chain. As yet, its antigen is unknown. These data are taken from a study of graft-versus-host responses after intestinal transplantation. Study-wide context: Induction with anti-thymocyte globulin, then tacrolimus and steroids for around three years, was given to all recipients.

Study-level findings and limits: Detected in recipient marrow were GvH clones, some of which were first observed in ileum or blood. With peak circulating GvH clone levels came an association with early post-transplant HvG declines.

Here immunoSEQ multiplex PCR was the method, and the copy in TCRdb shows in-frame clones only, minus some. The data show roughly 56,000 clones, with under 95% seen just once and 2.5% to 3% held by the top ten. The germline V gene encodes CDR1 PRHDT and CDR2 FYEKMQ (reference sequence). V lost 3 bases to trimming and J lost 4 bases, with 15 bases between them. This CDR3 has 16 amino acids. The receptor comes from a human patient who received an intestinal transplant, so some T cells may come from the graft donor. This chain links TRBV13 with TRBJ2-2, with D uncertain. The sample in question was PBMCs, obtained about 4 months after intestinal transplantation. CDR3 DNA: TGTGCCAGCAGCTTCAGGACCGCCGGTGGCACCGGGGAGCTGTTTTTT. Translated, it gives CASSFRTAGGTGELFF.